This entry is about one TCR beta chain. This sample stems from a study of blood T cell repertoires in COVID-19. At the level of the study: PBMCs, B-cell-depleted T cells, or T cells were the source of the cDNA or gDNA that made up the material.

The germline gives CDR1 ENHRY, CDR2 SYGVKD. CDR3 length: 16 residues. V lost 0 bases and J lost 1, with 10 bases in between. Produced via immunoSEQ multiplex PCR; TCRdb's table is partial and in-frame only. The sample lists 25,000 to 35,000 clones, 85% to 95% occurring once. The sequence was collected from a human donor in a cohort sampled during active COVID-19. Source material: peripheral blood. This sequence joins TRBV10-3 and TRBJ1-5, with a weak D call TRBD1 (6 bases). The CDR3 protein is CAISESQGRSNQPQHF. The CDR3, as DNA: TGTGCCATCAGTGAGTCGCAGGGGAGAAGCAATCAGCCCCAGCATTTT.